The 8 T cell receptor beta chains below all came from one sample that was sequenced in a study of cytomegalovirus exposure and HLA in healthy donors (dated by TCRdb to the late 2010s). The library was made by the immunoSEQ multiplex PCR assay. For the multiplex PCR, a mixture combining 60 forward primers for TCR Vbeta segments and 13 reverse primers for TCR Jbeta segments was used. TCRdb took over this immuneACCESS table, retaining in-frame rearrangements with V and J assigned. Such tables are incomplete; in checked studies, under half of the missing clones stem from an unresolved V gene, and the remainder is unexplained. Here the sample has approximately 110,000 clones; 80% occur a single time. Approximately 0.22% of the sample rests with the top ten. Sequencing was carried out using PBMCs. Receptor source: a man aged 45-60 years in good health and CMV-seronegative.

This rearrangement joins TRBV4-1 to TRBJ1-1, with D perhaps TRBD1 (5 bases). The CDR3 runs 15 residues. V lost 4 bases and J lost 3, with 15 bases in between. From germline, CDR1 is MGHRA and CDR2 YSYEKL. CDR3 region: CASSRVWGADTEAFF. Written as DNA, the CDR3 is TGCGCCAGCAGCCGAGTTTGGGGCGCGGACACTGAAGCTTTCTTT.

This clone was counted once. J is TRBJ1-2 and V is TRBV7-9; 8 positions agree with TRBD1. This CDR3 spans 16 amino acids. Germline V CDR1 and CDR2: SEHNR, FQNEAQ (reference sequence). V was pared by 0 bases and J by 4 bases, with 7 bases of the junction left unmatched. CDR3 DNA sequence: TGTGCCAGCAGCTTAGCAGGGACAGGAGGGGGCTATGGCTACACCTTC. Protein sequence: CASSLAGTGGGYGYTF.

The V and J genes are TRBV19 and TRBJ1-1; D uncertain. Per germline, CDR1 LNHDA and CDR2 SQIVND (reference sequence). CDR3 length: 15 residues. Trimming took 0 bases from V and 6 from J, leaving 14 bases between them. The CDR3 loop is CASSIDRGIGAEAFF. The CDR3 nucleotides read TGTGCCAGTAGTATAGATCGAGGGATCGGAGCTGAAGCTTTCTTT.

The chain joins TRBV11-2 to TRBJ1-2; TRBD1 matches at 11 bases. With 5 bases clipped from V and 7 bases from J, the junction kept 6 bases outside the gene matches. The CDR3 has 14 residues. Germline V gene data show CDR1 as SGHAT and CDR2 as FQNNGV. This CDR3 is CASSPGQGVCGYTF. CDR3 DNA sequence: TGTGCCAGCAGCCCGGGACAGGGGGTTTGTGGCTACACCTTC.

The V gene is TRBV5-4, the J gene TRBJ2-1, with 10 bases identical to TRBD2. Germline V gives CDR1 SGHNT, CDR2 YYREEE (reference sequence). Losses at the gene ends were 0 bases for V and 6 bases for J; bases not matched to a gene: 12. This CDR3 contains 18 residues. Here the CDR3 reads CASSLALAGSALRNEQFF. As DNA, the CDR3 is TGTGCCAGCAGCTTGGCACTAGCGGGATCCGCCCTACGCAATGAGCAGTTCTTC.

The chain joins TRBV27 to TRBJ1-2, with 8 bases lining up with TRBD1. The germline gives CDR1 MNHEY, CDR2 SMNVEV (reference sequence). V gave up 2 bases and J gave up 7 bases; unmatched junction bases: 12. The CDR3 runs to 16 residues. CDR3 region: CASSLRPQGASAGYTF. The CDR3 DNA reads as TGTGCCAGCAGTTTAAGACCCCAGGGGGCGTCTGCTGGCTACACCTTC.

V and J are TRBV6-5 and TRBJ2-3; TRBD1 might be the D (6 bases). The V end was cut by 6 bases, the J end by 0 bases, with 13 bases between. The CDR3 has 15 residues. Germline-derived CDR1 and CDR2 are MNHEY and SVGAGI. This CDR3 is CASSPLRGSTDTQYF. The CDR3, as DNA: TGTGCCAGCAGCCCACTAAGGGGGAGCACAGATACGCAGTATTTT.

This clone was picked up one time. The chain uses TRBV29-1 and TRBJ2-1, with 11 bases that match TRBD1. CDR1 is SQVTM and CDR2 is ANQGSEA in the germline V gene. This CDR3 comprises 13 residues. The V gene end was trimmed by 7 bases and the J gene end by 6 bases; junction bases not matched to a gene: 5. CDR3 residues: CSASGTGGNEQFF. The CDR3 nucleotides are TGCAGCGCAAGCGGGACAGGGGGCAATGAGCAGTTCTTC.